This T cell receptor beta chain stems from a study of coeliac disease. Findings of the study overall: Control samples showed higher TRB and TRG clonality than intraepithelial and lamina propria samples in active celiac disease.

Germline V CDR1 and CDR2: LGHNA, YNFKEQ. The CDR3 spans 17 residues. V shed 0 bases and J shed 1 base, with 13 bases lying between them. Concerning this clone itself: Its antigen remains unidentified.

Only in-frame clones appear in the TCRdb table, and some are missing; sequencing was by immunoSEQ multiplex PCR. This sample has 3,500 to 5,000 clones, with approximately 71% found just once. This sequence joins TRBV4-2 and TRBJ2-1; possibly TRBD2 for D (6 bases). This receptor was taken from a woman younger than 30 with active celiac disease. The sequencing sample was made of intraepithelial lymphocytes from the gut. The CDR3 is CASSQEKGTESYNEQFF. The CDR3 DNA reads as TGTGCCAGCAGCCAAGAAAAAGGGACTGAGTCCTACAATGAGCAGTTCTTC.